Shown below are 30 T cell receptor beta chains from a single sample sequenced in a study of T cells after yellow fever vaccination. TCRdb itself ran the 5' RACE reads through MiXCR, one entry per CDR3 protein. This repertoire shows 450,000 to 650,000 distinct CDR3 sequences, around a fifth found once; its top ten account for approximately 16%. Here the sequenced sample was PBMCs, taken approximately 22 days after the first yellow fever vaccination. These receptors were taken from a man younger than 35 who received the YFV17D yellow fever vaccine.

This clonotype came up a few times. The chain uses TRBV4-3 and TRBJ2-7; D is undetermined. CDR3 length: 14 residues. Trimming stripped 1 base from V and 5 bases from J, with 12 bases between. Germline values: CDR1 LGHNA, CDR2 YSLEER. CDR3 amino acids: CASSQGFGVNEQYF. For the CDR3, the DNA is TGCGCCAGCAGCCAAGGGTTTGGCGTTAACGAGCAGTACTTC.

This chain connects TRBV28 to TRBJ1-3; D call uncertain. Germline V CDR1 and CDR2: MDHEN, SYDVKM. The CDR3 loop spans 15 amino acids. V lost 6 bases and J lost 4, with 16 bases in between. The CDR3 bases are TGTGCCAGCAGGAACACAGTTTACCTCGGAAACACCATATATTTT. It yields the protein CASRNTVYLGNTIYF.

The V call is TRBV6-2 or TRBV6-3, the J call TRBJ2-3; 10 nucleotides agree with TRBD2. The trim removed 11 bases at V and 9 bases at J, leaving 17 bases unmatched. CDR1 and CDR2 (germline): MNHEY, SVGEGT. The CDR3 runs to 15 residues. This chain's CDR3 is CAASGTSGAFVTQYF. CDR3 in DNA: TGTGCCGCCTCGGGAACTAGCGGGGCCTTTGTCACGCAGTATTTT.

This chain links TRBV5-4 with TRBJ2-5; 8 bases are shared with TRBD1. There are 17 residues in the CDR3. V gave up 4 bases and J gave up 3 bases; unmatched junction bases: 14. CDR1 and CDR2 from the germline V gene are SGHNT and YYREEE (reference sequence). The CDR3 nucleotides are TGTGCCAGCAGCCCGCTGCAGGGGGCACTTTCTGAAGAGACCCAGTACTTC. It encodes CASSPLQGALSEETQYF.

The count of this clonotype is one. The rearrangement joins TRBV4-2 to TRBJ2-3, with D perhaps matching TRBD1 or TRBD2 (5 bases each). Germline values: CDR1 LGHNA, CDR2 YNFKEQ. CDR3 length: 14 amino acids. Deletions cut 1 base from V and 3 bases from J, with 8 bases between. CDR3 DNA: TGTGCCAGCAGCCAAGCGGGGCAAACAGATACGCAGTATTTT. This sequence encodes CASSQAGQTDTQYF.

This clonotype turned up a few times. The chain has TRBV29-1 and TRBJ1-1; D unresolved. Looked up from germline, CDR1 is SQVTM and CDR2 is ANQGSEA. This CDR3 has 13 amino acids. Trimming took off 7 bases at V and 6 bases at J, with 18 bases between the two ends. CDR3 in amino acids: CSGTAFGVAEAFF. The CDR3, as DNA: TGCAGCGGAACAGCGTTTGGTGTAGCTGAAGCTTTCTTT.

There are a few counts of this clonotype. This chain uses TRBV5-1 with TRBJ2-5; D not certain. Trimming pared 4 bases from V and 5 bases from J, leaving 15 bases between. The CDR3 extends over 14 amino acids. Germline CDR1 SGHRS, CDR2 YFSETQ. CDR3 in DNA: TGCGCCAGCAGCGTGGGATTTAATGGGGAGACCCAGTACTTC. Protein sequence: CASSVGFNGETQYF.

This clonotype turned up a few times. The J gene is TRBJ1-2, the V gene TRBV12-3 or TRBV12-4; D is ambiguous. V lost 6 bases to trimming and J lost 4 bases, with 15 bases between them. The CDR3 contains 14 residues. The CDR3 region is CASSPSTGFYGYTF. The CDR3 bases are TGTGCCAGCAGCCCTTCTACGGGGTTCTATGGCTACACCTTC.

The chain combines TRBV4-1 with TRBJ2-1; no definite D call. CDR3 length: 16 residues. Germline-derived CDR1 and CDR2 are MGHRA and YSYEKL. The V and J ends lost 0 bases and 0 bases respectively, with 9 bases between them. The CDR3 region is CASSQEPLNSYNEQFF. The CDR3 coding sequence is TGCGCCAGCAGCCAAGAACCCCTGAACTCCTACAATGAGCAGTTCTTC.

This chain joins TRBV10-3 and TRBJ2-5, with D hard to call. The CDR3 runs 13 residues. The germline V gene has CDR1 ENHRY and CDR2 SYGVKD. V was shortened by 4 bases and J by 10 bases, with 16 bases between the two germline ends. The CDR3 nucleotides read TGTGCCATCAGTGCCTACGTCCAGTACTTCCAGTACTTC. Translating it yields CAISAYVQYFQYF.

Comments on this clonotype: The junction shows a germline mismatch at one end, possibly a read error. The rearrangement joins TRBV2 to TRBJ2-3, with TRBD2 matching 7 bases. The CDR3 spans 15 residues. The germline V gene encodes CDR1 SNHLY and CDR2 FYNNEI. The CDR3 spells CASSEGSGAGDTQYF. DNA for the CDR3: TGTGCCAGCAGCGAAGGCAGCGGGGCGGGAGATACGCAGTATTTT. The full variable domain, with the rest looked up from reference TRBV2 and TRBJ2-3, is EPEVTQTPSHQVTQMGQEVILRCVPISNHLYFYWYRQILGQKVEFLVSFYNNEISEKSEIFDDQFSVERPDGSNFTLKIRSTKLEDSAMYFCASSEGSGAGDTQYFGPGTRLTVL.

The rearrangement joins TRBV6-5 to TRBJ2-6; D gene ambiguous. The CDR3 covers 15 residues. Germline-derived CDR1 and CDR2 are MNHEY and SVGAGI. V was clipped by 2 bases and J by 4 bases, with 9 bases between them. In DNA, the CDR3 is TGTGCCAGCAGTTACGGCGGTACCGGGGCCAACGTCCTGACTTTC. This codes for CASSYGGTGANVLTF.

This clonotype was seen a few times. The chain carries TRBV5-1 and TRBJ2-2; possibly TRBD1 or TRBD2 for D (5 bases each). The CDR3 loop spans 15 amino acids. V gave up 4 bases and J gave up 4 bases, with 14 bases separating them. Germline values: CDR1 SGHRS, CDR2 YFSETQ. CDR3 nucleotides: TGCGCCAGCAGCGACCCGGGACCGAGCACCGGGGAGCTGTTTTTT. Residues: CASSDPGPSTGELFF.

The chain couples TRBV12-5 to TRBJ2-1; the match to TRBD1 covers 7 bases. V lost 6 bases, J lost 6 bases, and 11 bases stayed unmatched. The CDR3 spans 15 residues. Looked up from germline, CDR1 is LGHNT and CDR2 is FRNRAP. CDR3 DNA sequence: TGTGCTAGTGGCCTTCGGCCGGGACAGCTCAATGAGCAGTTCTTC. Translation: CASGLRPGQLNEQFF.

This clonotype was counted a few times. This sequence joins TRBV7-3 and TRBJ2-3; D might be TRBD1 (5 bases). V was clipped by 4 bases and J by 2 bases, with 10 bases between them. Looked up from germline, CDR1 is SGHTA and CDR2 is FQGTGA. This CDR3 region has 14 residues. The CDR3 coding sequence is TGTGCCAGCAGCTCCCGGACATCCACAGATACGCAGTATTTT. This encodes CASSSRTSTDTQYF.

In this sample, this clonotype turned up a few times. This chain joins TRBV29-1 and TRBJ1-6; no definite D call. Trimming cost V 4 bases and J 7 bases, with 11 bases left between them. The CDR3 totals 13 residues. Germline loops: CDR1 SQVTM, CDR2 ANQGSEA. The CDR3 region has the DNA TGCAGCGTTGGCGACACAGACAATTCACCCCTCCACTTT. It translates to CSVGDTDNSPLHF.

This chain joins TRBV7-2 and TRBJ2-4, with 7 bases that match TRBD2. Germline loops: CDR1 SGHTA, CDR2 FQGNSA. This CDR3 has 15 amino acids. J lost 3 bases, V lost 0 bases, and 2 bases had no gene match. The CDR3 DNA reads TGTGCCAGCAGCTTAGCAGCTAGCGGCAAAAACATTCAGTACTTC. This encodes CASSLAASGKNIQYF.

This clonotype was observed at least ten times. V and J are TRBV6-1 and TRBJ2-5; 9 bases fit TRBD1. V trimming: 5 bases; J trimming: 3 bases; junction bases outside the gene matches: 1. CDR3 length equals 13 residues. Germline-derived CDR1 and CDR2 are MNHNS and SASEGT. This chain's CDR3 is CASSRTGEETQYF. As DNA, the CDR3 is TGTGCCAGCAGTCGGACAGGGGAAGAGACCCAGTACTTC.

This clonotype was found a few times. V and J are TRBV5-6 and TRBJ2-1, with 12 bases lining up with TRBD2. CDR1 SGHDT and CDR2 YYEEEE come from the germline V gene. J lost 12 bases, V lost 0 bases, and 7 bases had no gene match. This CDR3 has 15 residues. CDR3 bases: TGTGCCAGCAGCTTGGCGTCTAGCGGGGGGGCATTGCAGTTCTTC. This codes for CASSLASSGGALQFF.

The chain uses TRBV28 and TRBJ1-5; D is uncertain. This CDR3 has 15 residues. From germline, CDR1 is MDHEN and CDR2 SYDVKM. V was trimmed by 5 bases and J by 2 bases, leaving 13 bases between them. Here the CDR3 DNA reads TGTGCCAGCAGTCTCAACAGTTTTGGCAATCAGCCCCAGCATTTT. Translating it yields CASSLNSFGNQPQHF.

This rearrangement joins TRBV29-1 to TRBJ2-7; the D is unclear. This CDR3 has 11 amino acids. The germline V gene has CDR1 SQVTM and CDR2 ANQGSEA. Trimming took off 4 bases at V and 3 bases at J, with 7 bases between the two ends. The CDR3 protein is CSVGGIYEQYV. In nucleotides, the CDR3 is TGCAGCGTTGGAGGTATCTACGAGCAGTACGTC.

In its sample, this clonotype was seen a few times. This chain's CDR3 is CASSHPDSRDYTF. The DNA for the CDR3 is TGTGCCAGCAGCCACCCGGACAGTAGAGACTACACCTTC. The V gene is TRBV3-1, the J gene TRBJ1-2, with D perhaps TRBD1 (6 bases). The CDR3 covers 13 residues. The V gene's germline CDR1 is LGHDT and CDR2 YNNKEL (reference sequence). The germline V and J ends were trimmed by 3 bases and 10 bases, with 15 bases remaining between them.

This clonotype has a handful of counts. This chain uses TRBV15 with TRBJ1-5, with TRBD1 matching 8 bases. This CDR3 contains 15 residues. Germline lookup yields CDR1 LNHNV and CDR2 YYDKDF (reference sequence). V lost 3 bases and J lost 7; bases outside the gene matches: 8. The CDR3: CATSRDRAIGQPQHF. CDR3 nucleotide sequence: TGTGCCACCAGCAGGGACAGGGCGATTGGCCAGCCCCAGCATTTT.

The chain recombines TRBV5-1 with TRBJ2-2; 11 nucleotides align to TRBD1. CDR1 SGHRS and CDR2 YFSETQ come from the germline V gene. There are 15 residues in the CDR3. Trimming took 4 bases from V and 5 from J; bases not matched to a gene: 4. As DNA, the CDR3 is TGCGCCAGCAGCCGGGACAGGGGGATAACCGGGGAGCTGTTTTTT. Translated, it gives CASSRDRGITGELFF.

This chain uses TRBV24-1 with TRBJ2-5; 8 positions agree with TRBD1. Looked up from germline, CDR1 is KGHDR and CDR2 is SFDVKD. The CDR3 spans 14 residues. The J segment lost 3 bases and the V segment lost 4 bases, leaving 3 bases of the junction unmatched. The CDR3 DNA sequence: TGTGCCACCAGTGACCCGGGACAGGAAGAGACCCAGTACTTC. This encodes CATSDPGQEETQYF.

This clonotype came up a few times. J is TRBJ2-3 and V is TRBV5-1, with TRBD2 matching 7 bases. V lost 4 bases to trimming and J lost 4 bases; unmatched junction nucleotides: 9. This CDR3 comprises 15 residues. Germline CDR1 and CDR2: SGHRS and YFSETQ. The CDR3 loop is CASSTWGGLADTQYF. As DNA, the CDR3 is TGCGCCAGCAGCACCTGGGGGGGACTGGCAGATACGCAGTATTTT.

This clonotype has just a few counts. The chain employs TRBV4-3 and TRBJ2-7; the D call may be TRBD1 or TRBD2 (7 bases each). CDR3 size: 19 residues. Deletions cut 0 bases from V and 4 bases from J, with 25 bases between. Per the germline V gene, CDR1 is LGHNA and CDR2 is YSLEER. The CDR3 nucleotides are TGCGCCAGCAGCCAAGAGTCCCTTCACCGGGGCCAGGGGGGGTACGAGCAGTACTTC. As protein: CASSQESLHRGQGGYEQYF.

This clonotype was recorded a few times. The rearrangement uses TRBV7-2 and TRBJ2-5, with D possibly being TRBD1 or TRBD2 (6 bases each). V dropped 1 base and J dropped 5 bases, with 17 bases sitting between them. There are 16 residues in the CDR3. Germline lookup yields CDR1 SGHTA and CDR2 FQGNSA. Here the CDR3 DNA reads TGTGCCAGCAGCTTAGTTGGAAACGGGGGCGGTGAGACCCAGTACTTC. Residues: CASSLVGNGGGETQYF.

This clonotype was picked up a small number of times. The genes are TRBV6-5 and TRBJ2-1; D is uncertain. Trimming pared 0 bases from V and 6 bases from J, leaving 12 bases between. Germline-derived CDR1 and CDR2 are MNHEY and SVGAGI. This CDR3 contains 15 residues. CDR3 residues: CASSYSTDQPNEQFF. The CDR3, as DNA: TGTGCCAGCAGTTACTCTACCGACCAGCCCAATGAGCAGTTCTTC.

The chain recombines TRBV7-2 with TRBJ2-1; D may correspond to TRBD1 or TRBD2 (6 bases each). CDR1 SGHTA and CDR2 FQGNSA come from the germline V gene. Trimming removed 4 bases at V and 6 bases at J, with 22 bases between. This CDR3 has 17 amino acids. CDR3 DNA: TGTGCCAGCAGCTCTAGGGGGGACCCGGAGGGGCTCAATGAGCAGTTCTTC. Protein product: CASSSRGDPEGLNEQFF. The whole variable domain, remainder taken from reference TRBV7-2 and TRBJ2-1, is GAGVSQSPSNKVTEKGKDVELRCDPISGHTALYWYRQSLGQGLEFLIYFQGNSAPDKSGLPSDRFSAERTGGSVSTLTIQRTQQEDSAVYLCASSSRGDPEGLNEQFFGPGTRLTVL.